Listed here are 20 T cell receptor beta chains from one sample, sequenced in a study of control samples from healthy donors and cancer patients. Profiled with immunoSEQ multiplex PCR; TCRdb holds only in-frame clones, not every one. The table lists roughly 170,000 clones, more than 85% of them singletons. Sequencing was performed on blood. The receptors were gathered from a woman in her 40s in good health.

The V and J genes are TRBV3-1 (or the pseudogene TRBV3-2) and TRBJ1-1; unclear D gene. CDR1 is LGHDT, CDR2 YNNKEL, per germline (reference sequence). The CDR3 is 13 amino acids. V shed 2 bases and J shed 1 base, with 5 bases lying between them. The CDR3 region is CASSQSPNTEAFF. The CDR3 coding sequence is TGTGCCAGCAGCCAAAGTCCGAACACTGAAGCTTTCTTT.

This chain uses TRBV6-5 with TRBJ1-1, with 9 bases that match TRBD1. The CDR3 runs 15 residues. Germline V gene sequence: CDR1 MNHEY, CDR2 SVGAGI. V was clipped by 4 bases and J by 4 bases; unmatched bases: 7. CDR3 DNA: TGTGCCAGCAGTTTCACCGGGACAGGGTTCACTGAAGCTTTCTTT. Its protein product is CASSFTGTGFTEAFF.

The V and J genes are TRBV29-1 and TRBJ2-3; 12 bases align to TRBD1. Per the germline V gene, CDR1 is SQVTM and CDR2 is ANQGSEA. V was clipped by 7 bases and J by 2 bases; unmatched bases: 16. CDR3 length equals 18 residues. CDR3 in DNA: TGCAGCGCAACCGGGACAGGGGGCCGTGGCCGTCTCACAGATACGCAGTATTTT. The encoded protein is CSATGTGGRGRLTDTQYF.

This chain joins TRBV7-9 and TRBJ2-7; D is undetermined. Germline V gene lookup returns CDR1 SEHNR and CDR2 FQNEAQ (reference sequence). V was shortened by 2 bases and J by 6 bases, with 8 bases between the two germline ends. CDR3 length: 12 amino acids. The CDR3 region has the DNA TGTGCCAGCAGCTTAAAACGGCGCGAGCAGTACTTC. This codes for CASSLKRREQYF.

The chain links TRBV6-2 or TRBV6-3 to TRBJ2-1; 7 bases fit TRBD1. V lost 0 bases to trimming and J lost 6 bases; unmatched junction nucleotides: 8. This CDR3 has 16 amino acids. Germline V CDR1 and CDR2: MNHEY, SVGEGT. CDR3 coding DNA: TGTGCCAGCAGTTACTCTACAGGGGTTACCCTCAATGAGCAGTTCTTC. This codes for CASSYSTGVTLNEQFF.

This chain links TRBV28 with TRBJ2-2; D may be TRBD1 (6 bases). This CDR3 comprises 16 residues. Looked up from germline, CDR1 is MDHEN and CDR2 is SYDVKM. Trimming left V 5 bases short and J 1 base short, with 14 bases between. The CDR3 bases are TGTGCCAGCAGTCGGACAGTCACAATGAACACCGGGGAGCTGTTTTTT. It codes for CASSRTVTMNTGELFF.

The chain has TRBV3-1 (or the pseudogene TRBV3-2) and TRBJ2-2; 7 bases map to TRBD2. This CDR3 region has 12 residues. CDR1 is LGHDT, CDR2 YNNKEL, per germline (reference sequence). Trimming took 4 bases from V and 7 from J; bases not matched to a gene: 0. DNA of the CDR3: TGTGCCAGCAGCCCGGGGGGCGGGGAGCTGTTTTTT. Its protein is CASSPGGGELFF.

This chain connects TRBV7-6 to TRBJ2-5; D remains ambiguous. The CDR3 is made up of 13 amino acids. V lost 4 bases and J 1 base, leaving 7 bases between the germline ends. CDR1 is SGHVS, CDR2 FNYEAQ, per germline. The CDR3 DNA follows: TGTGCCAGCAGCTCAACGACCCAAGAGACCCAGTACTTC. This codes for CASSSTTQETQYF.

This clone was picked up one time. The V gene is TRBV5-8, the J gene TRBJ1-1, with no clear D. Trimming pared 0 bases from V and 4 bases from J, leaving 10 bases between. The CDR3 has 14 amino acids. Germline loops: CDR1 SGHTS, CDR2 YDEGEE. The CDR3 here is CASSLVGKGTEAFF. The CDR3, as DNA: TGTGCCAGCAGCTTGGTGGGGAAGGGCACTGAAGCTTTCTTT.

This chain links TRBV10-3 with TRBJ1-3, with TRBD1 as a possible D gene (6 bases). Germline assignment: CDR1 ENHRY and CDR2 SYGVKD. CDR3 size: 15 residues. V dropped 3 bases and J dropped 0 bases, with 9 bases sitting between them. The CDR3 is CAISDRGSSGNTIYF. CDR3 coding DNA: TGTGCCATCAGTGACAGGGGCAGCTCTGGAAACACCATATATTTT.

The chain uses TRBV7-9 and TRBJ2-5, with TRBD2 matching 8 bases. Germline CDR1 is SEHNR and CDR2 is FQNEAQ (reference sequence). The V gene end was trimmed by 5 bases and the J gene end by 3 bases; junction bases not matched to a gene: 2. This CDR3 is 13 amino acids long. The CDR3, as DNA: TGTGCCAGCAGCCTTAGCGGGAAAGAGACCCAGTACTTC. This gives the protein CASSLSGKETQYF. The whole variable domain, filled in from reference TRBV7-9 and TRBJ2-5, reads DTGVSQNPRHKITKRGQNVTFRCDPISEHNRLYWYRQTLGQGPEFLTYFQNEAQLEKSRLLSDRFSAERPKGSFSTLEIQRTEQGDSAMYLCASSLSGKETQYFGPGTRLLVL.

The chain is built from TRBV7-8 and TRBJ2-3, with D perhaps matching TRBD2 (6 bases). CDR1 and CDR2 (germline): SGHVS, FQNEAQ. This CDR3 is 15 amino acids long. V dropped 5 bases and J dropped 1 base, with 13 bases sitting between them. In DNA form, the CDR3 reads TGTGCCAGCAGCCCCAGGGACTTACGCACAGATACGCAGTATTTT. Translation: CASSPRDLRTDTQYF.

The rearrangement links TRBV3-1 (or the pseudogene TRBV3-2) to TRBJ2-1; 9 bases are shared with TRBD2. CDR3 length: 14 residues. V gave up 4 bases and J gave up 4 bases; unmatched junction bases: 2. CDR1 and CDR2 from the germline V gene are LGHDT and YNNKEL (reference sequence). CDR3 nucleotide sequence: TGTGCCAGCAGCCTAGCGGGGGATTACAATGAGCAGTTCTTC. It is translated as CASSLAGDYNEQFF.

The gene calls are TRBV15 and TRBJ2-1, with unresolved D. CDR1 and CDR2 (germline): LNHNV, YYDKDF (reference sequence). V shed 0 bases and J shed 4 bases, with 10 bases lying between them. The CDR3 is 15 amino acids. The CDR3 sequence: CATSRDLDGYNEQFF. In nucleotides, the CDR3 is TGTGCCACCAGCAGAGACCTCGACGGTTACAATGAGCAGTTCTTC.

V is TRBV19 and J is TRBJ2-2; D unclear. Trimming removed 9 bases at V and 4 bases at J, with 6 bases between. The CDR3 is 11 amino acids. CDR1 LNHDA and CDR2 SQIVND come from the germline V gene (reference sequence). The CDR3 nucleotides read TGTGCCAGCGAAACCACCGGGGAGCTGTTTTTT. As protein: CASETTGELFF.

The CDR3 region is CASSLWAGLAKNIQYF. CDR3 nucleotide sequence: TGTGCCAGCAGTTTATGGGCAGGTCTAGCCAAAAACATTCAGTACTTC. V and J are TRBV27 and TRBJ2-4, with unresolved D. V was cut by 1 base and J by 0 bases, with 10 bases left in between. There are 16 residues in the CDR3. Germline V gives CDR1 MNHEY, CDR2 SMNVEV (reference sequence).

The genes are TRBV28 and TRBJ1-5; D might be TRBD1 (6 bases). The CDR3 loop spans 19 amino acids. Trimming stripped 3 bases from V and 2 bases from J, with 23 bases between. The germline gives CDR1 MDHEN, CDR2 SYDVKM. CDR3 coding DNA: TGTGCCAGCAGTTTGCGGGCTGGGCAGGGGAAGATAGGCAATCAGCCCCAGCATTTT. It yields the protein CASSLRAGQGKIGNQPQHF.

The chain uses TRBV5-8 and TRBJ2-7; 7 nucleotides match TRBD2. The germline CDR1 and CDR2 sequences are SGHTS and YDEGEE. This CDR3 has 15 amino acids. The V and J ends lost 9 bases and 5 bases, in that order; junction bases with no gene match: 17. The CDR3 region has the DNA TGTGCCACCACGTGGATAACGGGGGGTCCCGACGAGCAGTACTTC. This codes for CATTWITGGPDEQYF.

This clone was seen a single time. Other DNA sequences within the sample encode an identical CDR3. The V call is TRBV5-1, the J call TRBJ1-1; D perhaps matches TRBD1 (6 bases). CDR1 and CDR2 from the germline V gene are SGHRS and YFSETQ. CDR3 length: 14 residues. Trimming took 4 bases from V and 1 from J, leaving 11 bases between them. Here the CDR3 DNA reads TGCGCCAGCAGCCTACGGGGGGCGAACACTGAAGCTTTCTTT. Protein sequence: CASSLRGANTEAFF.

The J gene is TRBJ1-1, the V gene TRBV5-1; tentatively, D is TRBD1 (5 bases). The length of the CDR3 is 15 residues. Germline-derived CDR1 and CDR2 are SGHRS and YFSETQ. V lost 7 bases and J 3 bases, leaving 19 bases between the germline ends. The DNA for the CDR3 is TGCGCCAGCCTGAGGGTGGGCGAAGGGGACACTGAAGCTTTCTTT. It is translated as CASLRVGEGDTEAFF.